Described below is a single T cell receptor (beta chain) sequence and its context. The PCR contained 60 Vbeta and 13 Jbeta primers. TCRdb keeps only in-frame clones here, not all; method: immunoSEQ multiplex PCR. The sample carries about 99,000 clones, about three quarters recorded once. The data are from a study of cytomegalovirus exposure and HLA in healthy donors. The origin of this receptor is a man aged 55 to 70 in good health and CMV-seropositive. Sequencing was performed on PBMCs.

CDR3 in amino acids: CASSDRGRMTKNIQYF. The CDR3 DNA sequence: TGTGCCAGCAGTGACAGGGGGAGGATGACCAAAAACATTCAGTACTTC. The chain links TRBV2 to TRBJ2-4, with a weak D call TRBD1 (7 bases). Germline lookup yields CDR1 SNHLY and CDR2 FYNNEI. Deletions cut 3 bases from V and 2 bases from J, with 14 bases between. The CDR3 spans 16 residues. The full variable domain, with the rest looked up from reference TRBV2 and TRBJ2-4, is EPEVTQTPSHQVTQMGQEVILRCVPISNHLYFYWYRQILGQKVEFLVSFYNNEISEKSEIFDDQFSVERPDGSNFTLKIRSTKLEDSAMYFCASSDRGRMTKNIQYFGAGTRLSVL.